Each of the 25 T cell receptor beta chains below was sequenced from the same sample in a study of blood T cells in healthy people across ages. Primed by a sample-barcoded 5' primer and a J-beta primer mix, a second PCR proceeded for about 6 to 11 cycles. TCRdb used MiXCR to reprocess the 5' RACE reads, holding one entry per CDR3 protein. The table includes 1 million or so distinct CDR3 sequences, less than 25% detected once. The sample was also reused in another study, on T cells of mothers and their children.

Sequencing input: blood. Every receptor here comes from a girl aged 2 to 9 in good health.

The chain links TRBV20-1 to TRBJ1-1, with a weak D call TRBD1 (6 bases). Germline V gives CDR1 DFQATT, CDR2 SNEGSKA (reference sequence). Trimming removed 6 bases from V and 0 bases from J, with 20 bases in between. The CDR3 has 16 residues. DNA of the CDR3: TGCAGTGCCAACGGGGGGCGCGGGATGATGAACACTGAAGCTTTCTTT. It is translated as CSANGGRGMMNTEAFF.

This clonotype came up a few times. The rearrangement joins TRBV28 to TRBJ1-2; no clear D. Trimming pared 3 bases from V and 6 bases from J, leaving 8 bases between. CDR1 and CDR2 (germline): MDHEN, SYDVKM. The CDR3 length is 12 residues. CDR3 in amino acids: CASSFLIHGYTF. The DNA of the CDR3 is TGTGCCAGCAGTTTTCTGATCCATGGCTACACCTTC.

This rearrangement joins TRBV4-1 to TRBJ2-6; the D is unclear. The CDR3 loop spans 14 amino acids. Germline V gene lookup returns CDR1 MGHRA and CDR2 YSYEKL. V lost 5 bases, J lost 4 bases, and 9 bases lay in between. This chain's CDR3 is CASSTDPGANVLTF. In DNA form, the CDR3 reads TGCGCCAGCAGCACGGATCCGGGGGCCAACGTCCTGACTTTC.

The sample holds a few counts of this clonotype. The CDR3 DNA is TGCGCCAGCAGCCAAGAGACCGGAGCCCACGGGGTTGATGAGCAGTTCTTC. This gives the protein CASSQETGAHGVDEQFF. The rearrangement links TRBV4-1 to TRBJ2-7, with D maybe TRBD2 (5 bases). The J call may be mistaken, given a closer DNA end match to TRBJ2-1. Per the germline V gene, CDR1 is MGHRA and CDR2 is YSYEKL. The CDR3 sequence is 17 residues long.

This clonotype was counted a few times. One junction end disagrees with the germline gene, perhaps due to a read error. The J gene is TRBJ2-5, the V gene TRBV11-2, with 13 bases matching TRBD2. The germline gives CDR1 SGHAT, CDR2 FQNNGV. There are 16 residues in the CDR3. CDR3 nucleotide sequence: TGTGCCAGCAGCTGGACCTCCGGGACTAGCGGGATAAATTTACTCTTC. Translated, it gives CASSWTSGTSGINLLF.

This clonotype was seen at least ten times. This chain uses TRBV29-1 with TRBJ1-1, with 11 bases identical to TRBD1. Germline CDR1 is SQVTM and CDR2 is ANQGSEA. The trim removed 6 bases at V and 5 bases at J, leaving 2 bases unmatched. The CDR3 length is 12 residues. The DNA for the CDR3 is TGCAGCGTGGGACAGGGGGGAACTGAAGCTTTCTTT. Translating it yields CSVGQGGTEAFF.

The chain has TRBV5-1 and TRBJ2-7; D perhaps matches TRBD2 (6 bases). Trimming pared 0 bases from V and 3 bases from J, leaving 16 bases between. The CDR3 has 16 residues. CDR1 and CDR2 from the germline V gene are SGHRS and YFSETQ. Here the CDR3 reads CASSLEGREPYYEQYF. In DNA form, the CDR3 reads TGCGCCAGCAGCTTGGAGGGGCGGGAACCCTACTACGAGCAGTACTTC.

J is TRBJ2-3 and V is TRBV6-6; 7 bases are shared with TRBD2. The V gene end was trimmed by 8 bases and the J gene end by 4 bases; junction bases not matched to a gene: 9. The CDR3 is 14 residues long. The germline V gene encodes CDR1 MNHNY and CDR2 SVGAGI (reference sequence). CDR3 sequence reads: CASGSGPHPDTQYF. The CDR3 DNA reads TGTGCCAGCGGTAGCGGGCCGCACCCAGATACGCAGTATTTT.

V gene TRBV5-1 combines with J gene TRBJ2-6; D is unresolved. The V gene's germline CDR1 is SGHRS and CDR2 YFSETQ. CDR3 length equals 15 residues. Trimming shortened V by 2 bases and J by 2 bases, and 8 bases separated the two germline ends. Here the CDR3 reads CASSFEGTGANVLTF. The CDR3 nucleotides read TGCGCCAGCAGCTTCGAAGGGACTGGGGCCAACGTCCTGACTTTC.

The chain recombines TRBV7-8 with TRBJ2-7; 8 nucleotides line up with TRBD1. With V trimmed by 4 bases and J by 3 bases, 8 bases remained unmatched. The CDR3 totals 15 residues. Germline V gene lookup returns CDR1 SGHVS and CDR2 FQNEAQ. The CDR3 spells CASSSSETGVYEQYF. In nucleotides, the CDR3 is TGTGCCAGCAGCTCTTCCGAGACAGGGGTCTACGAGCAGTACTTC.

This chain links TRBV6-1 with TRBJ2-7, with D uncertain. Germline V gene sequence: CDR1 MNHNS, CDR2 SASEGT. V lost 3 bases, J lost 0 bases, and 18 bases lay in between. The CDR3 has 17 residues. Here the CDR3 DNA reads TGTGCCAGCAGTGACGCCAGATATGACACGATCTCCTACGAGCAGTACTTC. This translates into CASSDARYDTISYEQYF.

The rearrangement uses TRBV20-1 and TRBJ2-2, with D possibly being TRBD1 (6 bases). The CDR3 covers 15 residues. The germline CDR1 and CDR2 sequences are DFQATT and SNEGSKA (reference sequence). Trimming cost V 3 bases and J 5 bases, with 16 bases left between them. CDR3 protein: CSARGEDSFTGELFF. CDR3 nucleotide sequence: TGCAGTGCTAGGGGAGAGGACAGTTTTACCGGGGAGCTGTTTTTT.

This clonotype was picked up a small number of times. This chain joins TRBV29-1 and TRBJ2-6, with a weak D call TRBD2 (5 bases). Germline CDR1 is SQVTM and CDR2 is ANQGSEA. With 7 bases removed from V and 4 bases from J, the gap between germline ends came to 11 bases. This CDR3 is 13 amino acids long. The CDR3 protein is CSALRAGANVLTF. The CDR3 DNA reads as TGCAGCGCTCTGAGGGCCGGGGCCAACGTCCTGACTTTC.

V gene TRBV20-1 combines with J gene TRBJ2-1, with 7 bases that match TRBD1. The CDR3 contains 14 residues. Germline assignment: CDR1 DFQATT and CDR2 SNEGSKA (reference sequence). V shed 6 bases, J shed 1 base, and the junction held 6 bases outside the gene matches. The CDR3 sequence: CSADREWSYNEQFF. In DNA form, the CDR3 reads TGCAGTGCCGACAGGGAATGGTCCTACAATGAGCAGTTCTTC.

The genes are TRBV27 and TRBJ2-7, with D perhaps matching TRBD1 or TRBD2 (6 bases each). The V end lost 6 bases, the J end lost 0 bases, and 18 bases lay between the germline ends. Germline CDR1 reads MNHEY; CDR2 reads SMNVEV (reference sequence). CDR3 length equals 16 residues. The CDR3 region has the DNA TGTGCCAGCAGGGCACAGGGACTGCTGAGCTCCTACGAGCAGTACTTC. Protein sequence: CASRAQGLLSSYEQYF.

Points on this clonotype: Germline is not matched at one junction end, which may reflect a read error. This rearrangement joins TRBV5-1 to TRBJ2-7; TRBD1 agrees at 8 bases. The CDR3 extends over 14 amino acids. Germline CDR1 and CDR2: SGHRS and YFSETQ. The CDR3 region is CGSSAGQGQVEQYF. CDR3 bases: TGCGGCAGCAGCGCCGGACAGGGTCAGGTCGAGCAGTACTTC.

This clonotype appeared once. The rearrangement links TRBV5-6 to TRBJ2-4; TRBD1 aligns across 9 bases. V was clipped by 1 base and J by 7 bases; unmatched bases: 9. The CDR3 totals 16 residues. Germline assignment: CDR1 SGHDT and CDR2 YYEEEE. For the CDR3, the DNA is TGTGCCAGCAGCTTGCGTGTCGGGACAGGGAACAACATTCAGTACTTC. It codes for CASSLRVGTGNNIQYF. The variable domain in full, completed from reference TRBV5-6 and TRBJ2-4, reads DAGVTQSPTHLIKTRGQQVTLRCSPKSGHDTVSWYQQALGQGPQFIFQYYEEEERQRGNFPDRFSGHQFPNYSSELNVNALLLGDSALYLCASSLRVGTGNNIQYFGAGTRLSVL.

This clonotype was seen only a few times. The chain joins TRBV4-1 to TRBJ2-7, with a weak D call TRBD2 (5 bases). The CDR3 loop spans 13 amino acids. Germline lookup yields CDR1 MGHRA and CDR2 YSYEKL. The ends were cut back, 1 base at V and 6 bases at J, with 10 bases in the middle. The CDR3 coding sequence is TGCGCCAGCAGCCAAGGCCCGGGGTTCGAGCAGTACTTC. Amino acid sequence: CASSQGPGFEQYF.

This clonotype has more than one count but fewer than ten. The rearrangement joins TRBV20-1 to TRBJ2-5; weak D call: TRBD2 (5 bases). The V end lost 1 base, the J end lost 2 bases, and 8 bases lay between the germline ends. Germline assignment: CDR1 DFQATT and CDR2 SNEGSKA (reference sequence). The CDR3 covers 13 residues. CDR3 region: CSARGGMQETQYF. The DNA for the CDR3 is TGCAGTGCTAGAGGAGGGATGCAAGAGACCCAGTACTTC.

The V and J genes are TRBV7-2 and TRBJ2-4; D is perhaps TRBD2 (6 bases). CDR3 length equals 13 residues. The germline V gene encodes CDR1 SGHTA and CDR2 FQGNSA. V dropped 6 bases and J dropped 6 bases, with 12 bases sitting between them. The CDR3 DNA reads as TGTGCCAGCAGGTCTAGCGACCTAAACATTCAGTACTTC. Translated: CASRSSDLNIQYF.

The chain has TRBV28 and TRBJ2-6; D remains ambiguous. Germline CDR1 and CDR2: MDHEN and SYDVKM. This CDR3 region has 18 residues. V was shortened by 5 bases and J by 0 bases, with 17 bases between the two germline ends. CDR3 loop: CASSPNTGRLSGANVLTF. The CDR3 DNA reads TGTGCCAGCAGTCCGAATACTGGACGGCTCTCTGGGGCCAACGTCCTGACTTTC.

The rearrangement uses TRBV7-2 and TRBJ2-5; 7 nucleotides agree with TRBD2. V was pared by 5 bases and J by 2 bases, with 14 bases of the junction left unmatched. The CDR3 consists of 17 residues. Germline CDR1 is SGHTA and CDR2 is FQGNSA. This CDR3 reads CASSASLPGGSQETQYF. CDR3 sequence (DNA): TGTGCCAGCAGCGCCTCACTGCCGGGGGGTTCTCAAGAGACCCAGTACTTC.

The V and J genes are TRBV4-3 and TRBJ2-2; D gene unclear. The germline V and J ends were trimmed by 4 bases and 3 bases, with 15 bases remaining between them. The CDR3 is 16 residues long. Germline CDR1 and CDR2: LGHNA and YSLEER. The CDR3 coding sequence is TGCGCCAGCAGCCCTAGATCGGGTCCCTACACCGGGGAGCTGTTTTTT. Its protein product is CASSPRSGPYTGELFF.

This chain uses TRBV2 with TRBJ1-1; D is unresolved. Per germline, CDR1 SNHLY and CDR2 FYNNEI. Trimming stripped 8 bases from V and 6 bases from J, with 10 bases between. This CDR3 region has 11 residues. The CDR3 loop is CASQREAEAFF. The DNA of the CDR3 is TGTGCCAGCCAAAGGGAGGCTGAAGCTTTCTTT.

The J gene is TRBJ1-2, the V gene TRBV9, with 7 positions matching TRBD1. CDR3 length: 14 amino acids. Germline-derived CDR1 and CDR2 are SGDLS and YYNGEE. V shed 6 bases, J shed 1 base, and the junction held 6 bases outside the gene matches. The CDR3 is CASTRRDSNYGYTF. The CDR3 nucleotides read TGTGCCAGCACCCGTCGGGACAGTAACTATGGCTACACCTTC.